The 27 T cell receptor beta chains listed next were all sequenced from one sample in a study of neoadjuvant nivolumab and ipilimumab in lung cancer (dated by TCRdb to the early 2020s). The label giving this sample's time point can be read as: pretherapy, before neoadjuvant immune checkpoint inhibitors. Libraries were constructed by the immunoSEQ multiplex PCR assay. In its TCRdb copy, this immuneACCESS table keeps in-frame sequences only and misses some clones. Where compared with another copy, unresolved V genes explain less than half of these, and the others have no known cause. Across this sample there are 40,000 or so clones, with roughly 89% seen only once. The ten top clones hold 2.5% to 3.5% of the sample. Material: peripheral blood, obtained before neoadjuvant nivolumab, alone or with ipilimumab. Receptors were obtained from an adult with non-small cell lung cancer.

This clone was found once. The CDR3 spells CASSLDRGGEKLFF. The CDR3, as DNA: TGTGCCAGCAGTCTGGACAGGGGTGGTGAAAAACTGTTTTTT. The J gene is TRBJ1-4, the V gene TRBV6-5, with TRBD1 identical over 9 bases. Trimming at V came to 5 bases and at J to 7 bases, leaving 5 bases not matched to a gene. CDR1 MNHEY and CDR2 SVGAGI come from the germline V gene. The CDR3 contains 14 residues.

The V call is TRBV6-4, the J call TRBJ1-2, with 9 bases identical to TRBD1. The CDR3 covers 14 residues. CDR1 and CDR2 from the germline V gene are MRHNA and SNTAGT. V lost 4 bases and J lost 3; bases outside the gene matches: 3. CDR3 bases: TGTGCCAGCAGTGCACGGACAGGGGACTATGGCTACACCTTC. Residues: CASSARTGDYGYTF.

The gene calls are TRBV6-5 and TRBJ2-5; a possible D gene is TRBD1 (6 bases). V was shortened by 6 bases and J by 5 bases, with 16 bases between the two germline ends. The CDR3 has 14 residues. Per the germline V gene, CDR1 is MNHEY and CDR2 is SVGAGI. The CDR3 region is CASRTGAQGETQYF. The CDR3 nucleotides read TGTGCCAGCAGAACCGGGGCCCAGGGGGAGACCCAGTACTTC.

V and J are TRBV15 and TRBJ2-7; 8 positions agree with TRBD1. J was trimmed by 3 bases and V by 1 base; bases with no gene match: 2. CDR3 length equals 14 residues. CDR1 is LNHNV, CDR2 YYDKDF, per germline (reference sequence). As DNA, the CDR3 is TGTGCCACCAGCAGAGTGGACAGGGACTACGAGCAGTACTTC. Protein: CATSRVDRDYEQYF.

The chain is built from TRBV6-5 and TRBJ2-7; weak D call: TRBD2 (6 bases). The CDR3 runs to 15 residues. Trimming removed 5 bases at V and 3 bases at J, with 17 bases between. Germline V gives CDR1 MNHEY, CDR2 SVGAGI. Here the CDR3 reads CASSKTIAVLYEQYF. The CDR3, as DNA: TGTGCCAGCAGTAAGACGATAGCGGTTCTCTACGAGCAGTACTTC.

V and J are TRBV18 and TRBJ2-7; a possible D gene is TRBD2 (5 bases). Germline CDR1 is KGHSH and CDR2 is LQKENI. The CDR3 loop spans 15 amino acids. Trimming took off 0 bases at V and 2 bases at J, with 11 bases between the two ends. The CDR3 sequence is CASSPPLAETYEQYF. The CDR3 DNA reads TGTGCCAGCTCACCACCGCTAGCAGAAACCTACGAGCAGTACTTC.

The chain links TRBV10-2 to TRBJ1-4; D remains ambiguous. V was clipped by 9 bases and J by 8 bases, with 10 bases between them. CDR3 length equals 11 residues. The germline V gene encodes CDR1 WSHSY and CDR2 SAAADI. CDR3 nucleotides: TGCGCCAGTGGCACTTGGGAAAAACTGTTTTTT. Its translation: CASGTWEKLFF.

The genes are TRBV30 and TRBJ1-2; 9 bases are a match to TRBD1. There are 16 residues in the CDR3. J gave up 4 bases and V 0 bases, and 9 bases lay outside the gene matches. Germline assignment: CDR1 GTSNPN and CDR2 SVGIG (reference sequence). The CDR3 coding sequence is TGTGCCTGGAGTGTACCGGGACAGGGCCGATTCTATGGCTACACCTTC. It codes for CAWSVPGQGRFYGYTF.

The chain employs TRBV15 and TRBJ2-7; no clear D gene. This CDR3 region has 14 residues. Germline V gene lookup returns CDR1 LNHNV and CDR2 YYDKDF (reference sequence). Trimming took 0 bases from V and 0 from J, leaving 6 bases between them. The CDR3 reads CATSRDRASYEQYF. In DNA, the CDR3 is TGTGCCACCAGCAGAGATAGGGCCTCCTACGAGCAGTACTTC.

V gene TRBV9 combines with J gene TRBJ2-7; 8 nucleotides match TRBD1. Germline V gives CDR1 SGDLS, CDR2 YYNGEE. The trim removed 0 bases at V and 4 bases at J, leaving 9 bases unmatched. This CDR3 contains 16 residues. The CDR3 loop reads CASSVGQGTGRYEQYF. CDR3 nucleotide sequence: TGTGCCAGCAGCGTAGGTCAAGGGACAGGTCGGTACGAGCAGTACTTC.

This chain uses TRBV6-4 with TRBJ1-1; possibly TRBD1 for D (6 bases). CDR3 length: 15 amino acids. The germline V gene encodes CDR1 MRHNA and CDR2 SNTAGT. V lost 3 bases and J lost 5, with 16 bases in between. The CDR3: CASSEEAGARTEAFF. CDR3 bases: TGTGCCAGCAGTGAAGAGGCAGGGGCACGAACTGAAGCTTTCTTT.

The count of this clone is one. The CDR3 coding sequence is TGTGCCAGCAGCGGGGGACTAGCGGCAAACCAAGAGACCCAGTACTTC. Translated, it gives CASSGGLAANQETQYF. The chain combines TRBV5-5 with TRBJ2-5, with 11 nucleotides matching TRBD2. Trimming took 4 bases from V and 0 from J; bases not matched to a gene: 5. Germline CDR1 and CDR2: SGHKS and YYEKEE (reference sequence). The CDR3 has 16 residues.

The chain carries TRBV13 and TRBJ2-7; a weak D match, TRBD1 (5 bases). The CDR3 is 14 residues long. V lost 4 bases to trimming and J lost 2 bases, with 12 bases between them. CDR1 is PRHDT, CDR2 FYEKMQ, per germline (reference sequence). Written as DNA, the CDR3 is TGTGCCAGCAGCTCAGGGTTTCCTCCCTACGAGCAGTACTTC. This gives the protein CASSSGFPPYEQYF. Together with reference TRBV13 and TRBJ2-7, the CDR3 gives the full variable domain: AAGVIQSPRHLIKEKRETATLKCYPIPRHDTVYWYQQGPGQDPQFLISFYEKMQSDKGSIPDRFSAQQFSDYHSELNMSSLELGDSALYFCASSSGFPPYEQYFGPGTRLTVT.

This sequence joins TRBV6-1 and TRBJ2-1; maybe TRBD2 (5 bases). V was pared by 6 bases and J by 0 bases, with 12 bases between. The CDR3 contains 15 residues. CDR1 is MNHNS, CDR2 SASEGT, per germline. CDR3 region: CASSPSGGSYNEQFF. CDR3 DNA sequence: TGTGCCAGCAGCCCAAGCGGAGGCTCCTACAATGAGCAGTTCTTC.

This chain connects TRBV28 to TRBJ2-3, with 8 bases matching TRBD2. The germline V gene has CDR1 MDHEN and CDR2 SYDVKM. This CDR3 comprises 15 residues. The trim removed 2 bases at V and 2 bases at J, leaving 3 bases unmatched. DNA of the CDR3: TGTGCCAGCAGTTTAGGCGGGAGGATCACAGATACGCAGTATTTT. Amino acids: CASSLGGRITDTQYF. Variable domain in full (rest from reference TRBV28 and TRBJ2-3): DVKVTQSSRYLVKRTGEKVFLECVQDMDHENMFWYRQDPGLGLRLIYFSYDVKMKEKGDIPEGYSVSREKKERFSLILESASTNQTSMYLCASSLGGRITDTQYFGPGTRLTVL.

The chain uses TRBV18 and TRBJ2-2; 8 bases match TRBD1. V shed 3 bases and J 7 bases; nucleotides not matched to a gene: 7. This CDR3 region has 15 residues. The germline gives CDR1 KGHSH, CDR2 LQKENI. This chain's CDR3 is CASSPEDGQGGELFF. The CDR3 bases are TGTGCCAGCTCACCCGAGGATGGACAGGGCGGGGAGCTGTTTTTT. Variable domain in full (rest from reference TRBV18 and TRBJ2-2): NAGVMQNPRHLVRRRGQEARLRCSPMKGHSHVYWYRQLPEEGLKFMVYLQKENIIDESGMPKERFSAEFPKEGPSILRIQQVVRGDSAAYFCASSPEDGQGGELFFGEGSRLTVL.

The CDR3 here is CASSRSLNEQFF. CDR3 DNA sequence: TGTGCCAGCAGCCGATCACTCAATGAGCAGTTCTTC. The chain links TRBV4-2 to TRBJ2-1; no clear D gene. The CDR3 sequence is 12 residues long. Germline CDR1 is LGHNA and CDR2 is YNFKEQ. Between the trimmed V and J ends, which lost 4 bases and 6 bases, there was a span of 7 bases.

The gene calls are TRBV6-1 and TRBJ2-1; 7 bases fit TRBD2. The germline V gene has CDR1 MNHNS and CDR2 SASEGT. The CDR3 covers 16 residues. The V and J ends lost 4 bases and 0 bases, in that order; junction bases with no gene match: 6. CDR3 coding DNA: TGTGCCAGCAGTGTCTTACTAGCGAGCTCCTACAATGAGCAGTTCTTC. Translated: CASSVLLASSYNEQFF.

This rearrangement joins TRBV6-1 to TRBJ2-7; 10 bases agree with TRBD1. J was trimmed by 7 bases and V by 6 bases; bases with no gene match: 9. Looked up from germline, CDR1 is MNHNS and CDR2 is SASEGT. This CDR3 is 14 amino acids long. The CDR3 DNA reads TGTGCCAGCAGGCCCGGACAGGGGGTGGGTGAGCAGTACTTC. It encodes CASRPGQGVGEQYF.

This chain joins TRBV15 and TRBJ2-7; D is perhaps TRBD1 or TRBD2 (6 bases each). V gave up 3 bases and J gave up 1 base, with 16 bases separating them. This CDR3 is 16 amino acids long. CDR1 is LNHNV and CDR2 is YYDKDF in the germline V gene (reference sequence). The CDR3 reads CATSSLGGLGSYEQYF. CDR3 nucleotides: TGTGCCACCAGCAGCCTAGGGGGGCTCGGGTCCTACGAGCAGTACTTC.

J is TRBJ2-2 and V is TRBV11-2; TRBD1 aligns across 10 bases. The V and J ends lost 5 bases and 6 bases, in that order; junction bases with no gene match: 9. This CDR3 has 16 residues. Germline CDR1 and CDR2: SGHAT and FQNNGV. CDR3 loop: CASSLPRDRGAGELFF. The CDR3, as DNA: TGTGCCAGCAGCCTCCCCCGGGACAGGGGTGCCGGGGAGCTGTTTTTT.

The chain has TRBV7-9 and TRBJ2-7, with a tentative D call TRBD1 (5 bases). V was shortened by 1 base and J by 3 bases, with 10 bases between the two germline ends. CDR3 size: 14 residues. From germline, CDR1 is SEHNR and CDR2 FQNEAQ (reference sequence). CDR3 region: CASSLVQGVYEQYF. The CDR3, as DNA: TGTGCCAGCAGCTTAGTTCAGGGCGTCTACGAGCAGTACTTC.

V and J are TRBV18 and TRBJ1-3; D remains ambiguous. This CDR3 spans 14 amino acids. CDR1 and CDR2 (germline): KGHSH, LQKENI. V was trimmed by 5 bases and J by 0 bases, leaving 8 bases between them. For the CDR3, the DNA is TGTGCCAGCTCATTGGACGGCTCTGGAAACACCATATATTTT. It specifies CASSLDGSGNTIYF.

This clone has only a few counts. The V and J genes are TRBV5-4 and TRBJ1-2; the match to TRBD1 covers 7 bases. Germline V gene data show CDR1 as SGHNT and CDR2 as YYREEE (reference sequence). The V and J ends lost 4 bases and 5 bases, in that order; junction bases with no gene match: 8. The CDR3 extends over 14 amino acids. CDR3 amino acids: CASSATGVSYGYTF. Written as DNA, the CDR3 is TGTGCCAGCAGCGCAACAGGGGTTTCATATGGCTACACCTTC. Full variable domain (remainder filled in from reference TRBV5-4 and TRBJ1-2): ETGVTQSPTHLIKTRGQQVTLRCSSQSGHNTVSWYQQALGQGPQFIFQYYREEENGRGNFPPRFSGLQFPNYSSELNVNALELDDSALYLCASSATGVSYGYTFGSGTRLTVV.

The chain recombines TRBV7-6 with TRBJ1-1; 10 nucleotides agree with TRBD1. The CDR3 totals 16 residues. The V and J ends lost 3 bases and 4 bases, in that order; junction bases with no gene match: 8. Per the germline V gene, CDR1 is SGHVS and CDR2 is FNYEAQ. As DNA, the CDR3 is TGTGCCAGCAGCTTGGATAGACAGGGGGCGAGCACTGAAGCTTTCTTT. As protein: CASSLDRQGASTEAFF.

V gene TRBV14 combines with J gene TRBJ2-3; 10 nucleotides line up with TRBD2. J lost 4 bases, V lost 7 bases, and 8 bases had no gene match. The CDR3 covers 15 residues. Germline lookup yields CDR1 SGHDN and CDR2 FVKESK. The CDR3 nucleotides are TGTGCCAGCAAAGGGCTAGCGGGAGAATCAGATACGCAGTATTTT. Translated, it gives CASKGLAGESDTQYF.

V and J are TRBV30 and TRBJ2-7; perhaps TRBD2 as D (6 bases). CDR3 length: 15 residues. Trimming pared 3 bases from V and 5 bases from J, leaving 20 bases between. The V gene's germline CDR1 is GTSNPN and CDR2 SVGIG (reference sequence). The CDR3 sequence: CAWRRTGGAKDEQYF. The CDR3 nucleotides are TGTGCCTGGAGGAGGACCGGAGGGGCTAAGGACGAGCAGTACTTC.